Presented here are 28 T cell receptor beta chains from one specimen sequenced in a study of cytomegalovirus exposure and HLA in healthy donors. With 60 Vbeta and 13 Jbeta primers, the PCR was carried out. Data came from immunoSEQ multiplex PCR; TCRdb stores just in-frame clones and leaves some out. The sample records approximately 90,000 clones, about 74% being singletons. Sequencing was carried out using PBMCs. These receptors were collected from a man between 25 and 39 years old in good health and CMV-seronegative.

The chain employs TRBV19 and TRBJ2-2; tentatively, D is TRBD1 (5 bases). The CDR3 is 14 residues long. The V gene's germline CDR1 is LNHDA and CDR2 SQIVND (reference sequence). Between the trimmed V and J ends, which lost 6 bases and 4 bases, there was a span of 12 bases. The DNA of the CDR3 is TGTGCCAGTAGCGACAGTTTCTCCACCGGGGAGCTGTTTTTT. Translation: CASSDSFSTGELFF.

This rearrangement joins TRBV27 to TRBJ1-6; 9 bases line up with TRBD1. The J segment lost 9 bases and the V segment lost 0 bases, leaving 6 bases of the junction unmatched. Germline loops: CDR1 MNHEY, CDR2 SMNVEV (reference sequence). The CDR3 contains 16 residues. CDR3 sequence (DNA): TGTGCCAGCAGTTTATCCGGGACAGGGCCGGGTTCACCCCTCCACTTT. Protein: CASSLSGTGPGSPLHF.

This clone was detected once. J is TRBJ2-1 and V is TRBV7-2; D perhaps matches TRBD2 (5 bases). Trimming pared 5 bases from V and 0 bases from J, leaving 20 bases between. The CDR3 is made up of 18 amino acids. CDR1 SGHTA and CDR2 FQGNSA come from the germline V gene. CDR3 residues: CASSHRGLADRSYNEQFF. For the CDR3, the DNA is TGTGCCAGCAGCCACCGGGGTTTGGCAGATCGCTCCTACAATGAGCAGTTCTTC.

The gene calls are TRBV4-2 and TRBJ2-3; 8 bases line up with TRBD2. V trimming: 1 base; J trimming: 2 bases; junction bases outside the gene matches: 2. Looked up from germline, CDR1 is LGHNA and CDR2 is YNFKEQ. There are 15 residues in the CDR3. DNA for the CDR3: TGTGCCAGCAGCCAAGTAGCGGGGACCACAGATACGCAGTATTTT. It is translated as CASSQVAGTTDTQYF.

The CDR3 region is CASSLQGARRTEAFF. The DNA of the CDR3 is TGTGCCAGCAGCCTCCAGGGGGCAAGACGAACTGAAGCTTTCTTT. The chain carries TRBV6-5 and TRBJ1-1, with 8 bases lining up with TRBD1. The length of the CDR3 is 15 residues. J was trimmed by 5 bases and V by 6 bases; bases with no gene match: 11. Per the germline V gene, CDR1 is MNHEY and CDR2 is SVGAGI.

This clone has only a few counts. The rearrangement links TRBV27 to TRBJ2-6; TRBD1 matches 7 bases. The J segment lost 0 bases and the V segment lost 3 bases, leaving 8 bases of the junction unmatched. The CDR3 totals 18 residues. Germline values: CDR1 MNHEY, CDR2 SMNVEV (reference sequence). CDR3 region: CASSFLRTGLSGANVLTF. The CDR3 coding sequence is TGTGCCAGCAGTTTTCTTAGGACAGGCCTCTCTGGGGCCAACGTCCTGACTTTC.

The V gene is TRBV7-2, the J gene TRBJ1-1; no firm D call. The CDR3 spans 14 residues. Looked up from germline, CDR1 is SGHTA and CDR2 is FQGNSA. V lost 5 bases and J lost 3, with 13 bases in between. The CDR3 is CASSPFLDYTEAFF. DNA of the CDR3: TGTGCCAGCAGCCCCTTTTTAGACTACACTGAAGCTTTCTTT.

The chain recombines TRBV19 with TRBJ2-7; TRBD2 is a possible D gene (6 bases). This CDR3 region has 15 residues. Germline CDR1 is LNHDA and CDR2 is SQIVND (reference sequence). Trimming cost V 3 bases and J 4 bases, with 16 bases left between them. The CDR3 is CASSIRRGDGYEQYF. The CDR3 DNA reads TGTGCCAGTAGTATCAGGAGGGGCGATGGGTACGAGCAGTACTTC.

The chain uses TRBV19 and TRBJ1-1; TRBD1 matches at 7 bases. CDR1 LNHDA and CDR2 SQIVND come from the germline V gene (reference sequence). CDR3 length equals 14 residues. After removal of 5 bases from V and 4 bases from J, the junction contained 7 bases not matched to a gene. DNA for the CDR3: TGTGCCAGTAGTGTTGGGACAGTTCCCACTGAAGCTTTCTTT. Amino acid sequence: CASSVGTVPTEAFF.

There are a few counts of this clone. This chain uses TRBV29-1 with TRBJ1-2, with TRBD1 identical over 8 bases. Germline-derived CDR1 and CDR2 are SQVTM and ANQGSEA. The ends lost 7 bases at V and 6 bases at J; junction bases unmatched: 16. The CDR3 is 15 amino acids. CDR3 sequence: CSASFGAGGRNGYTF. CDR3 coding DNA: TGCAGCGCCTCCTTTGGGGCAGGGGGCCGGAATGGCTACACCTTC.

The CDR3 DNA sequence: TGTGCCAGCAGGACACAGGGAAACACTGAAGCTTTCTTT. It codes for CASRTQGNTEAFF. This chain uses TRBV6-5 with TRBJ1-1; a weak D match, TRBD1 (6 bases). CDR3 length equals 13 residues. V shed 6 bases and J shed 2 bases, with 10 bases lying between them. Germline V CDR1 and CDR2: MNHEY, SVGAGI.

The chain carries TRBV19 and TRBJ2-2; D uncertain. The CDR3 runs 12 residues. V lost 6 bases to trimming and J lost 6 bases, with 8 bases between them. CDR1 and CDR2 from the germline V gene are LNHDA and SQIVND (reference sequence). CDR3 sequence reads: CASSRVPGELFF. DNA of the CDR3: TGTGCCAGTAGCCGTGTCCCCGGGGAGCTGTTTTTT.

This clone was seen a handful of times. The rearrangement links TRBV5-4 to TRBJ2-2; 7 bases agree with TRBD1. Germline-derived CDR1 and CDR2 are SGHNT and YYREEE (reference sequence). CDR3 length: 16 amino acids. With 2 bases clipped from V and 5 bases from J, the junction kept 9 bases outside the gene matches. CDR3 sequence: CASSLQPGQKTGELFF. In nucleotides, the CDR3 is TGTGCCAGCAGCTTACAACCGGGACAGAAGACCGGGGAGCTGTTTTTT.

The chain combines TRBV10-1 with TRBJ1-1; a possible D gene is TRBD1 (5 bases). CDR3 length: 12 residues. CDR1 and CDR2 (germline): WNHNN, SYGVQD (reference sequence). V was pared by 6 bases and J by 3 bases, with 8 bases between. This chain's CDR3 is CASRGPDTEAFF. The CDR3 DNA is TGCGCCAGCAGGGGGCCTGACACTGAAGCTTTCTTT.

The V gene is TRBV9, the J gene TRBJ2-7; 9 bases are shared with TRBD2. From germline, CDR1 is SGDLS and CDR2 YYNGEE. The CDR3 is made up of 16 amino acids. The ends lost 4 bases at V and 8 bases at J; junction bases unmatched: 16. The CDR3 protein is CASSSWTGEGLAKQYF. The CDR3 DNA reads TGTGCCAGCAGCTCTTGGACAGGCGAGGGACTAGCAAAGCAGTACTTC.

In this sample, this clone turned up a few times. This chain connects TRBV15 to TRBJ2-7; TRBD1 agrees at 7 bases. The CDR3 covers 17 residues. Looked up from germline, CDR1 is LNHNV and CDR2 is YYDKDF (reference sequence). With V trimmed by 0 bases and J by 5 bases, 13 bases remained unmatched. CDR3 residues: CATSREGQGVGLDEQYF. In DNA form, the CDR3 reads TGTGCCACCAGCAGAGAAGGGCAGGGGGTCGGGCTTGACGAGCAGTACTTC.

The V and J genes are TRBV29-1 and TRBJ2-5, with 8 bases matching TRBD2. Unmatched junction bases numbered 25, after V lost 5 bases and J lost 2 bases. Germline V gene lookup returns CDR1 SQVTM and CDR2 ANQGSEA. The CDR3 loop spans 20 amino acids. CDR3: CSVPLRGGGWYGALQETQYF. The CDR3 DNA sequence: TGCAGCGTTCCCCTGAGGGGCGGGGGGTGGTACGGGGCCTTACAAGAGACCCAGTACTTC.

As regards this clone: This specimen includes other DNA sequences encoding the same CDR3. V gene TRBV29-1 combines with J gene TRBJ2-1, with D perhaps TRBD1 (6 bases). Looked up from germline, CDR1 is SQVTM and CDR2 is ANQGSEA. V lost 4 bases and J 0 bases, leaving 10 bases between the germline ends. The CDR3 totals 14 residues. CDR3 bases: TGCAGCGTTGTCGGCAGGGGCTCCTACAATGAGCAGTTCTTC. Translating it yields CSVVGRGSYNEQFF.

This clone was detected only once. The chain couples TRBV5-1 to TRBJ1-5; TRBD1 aligns across 8 bases. The V segment lost 5 bases and the J segment 0 bases; nucleotides outside the gene matches: 4. The CDR3 is 15 amino acids. The V gene's germline CDR1 is SGHRS and CDR2 YFSETQ. The CDR3 DNA follows: TGCGCCAGCAGTCTTCAGGGGGCTAGCAATCAGCCCCAGCATTTT. Amino acid sequence: CASSLQGASNQPQHF.

Points on this clone: Germline and junction disagree at one end, which may indicate a read error. In DNA, the CDR3 is TGTGCCGGCAGTTTAAAGGGACTAGCGGGTCACAGGGGTGAGCAGTTCTTC. It translates to CAGSLKGLAGHRGEQFF. V and J are TRBV27 and TRBJ2-1; 12 bases are a match to TRBD2. Germline loops: CDR1 MNHEY, CDR2 SMNVEV (reference sequence). This CDR3 has 17 residues.

The sample holds one count of this clone. This chain links TRBV14 with TRBJ2-2, with unresolved D. The CDR3 runs 15 residues. Germline V gene lookup returns CDR1 SGHDN and CDR2 FVKESK. The V gene lost 0 bases and the J gene lost 6 bases, with 11 bases spanning the gap. For the CDR3, the DNA is TGTGCCAGCAGCCAAGATCTCGGTTATTCCGGGGAGCTGTTTTTT. This encodes CASSQDLGYSGELFF. The variable domain in full, completed from reference TRBV14 and TRBJ2-2, reads EAGVTQFPSHSVIEKGQTVTLRCDPISGHDNLYWYRRVMGKEIKFLLHFVKESKQDESGMPNNRFLAERTGGTYSTLKVQPAELEDSGVYFCASSQDLGYSGELFFGEGSRLTVL.

The chain carries TRBV7-9 and TRBJ1-5, with a tentative D call TRBD1 (6 bases). Trimming stripped 5 bases from V and 4 bases from J, with 9 bases between. Per germline, CDR1 SEHNR and CDR2 FQNEAQ (reference sequence). CDR3 length equals 13 residues. The CDR3: CASSMDSNQPQHF. The CDR3 nucleotides read TGTGCCAGCAGCATGGACAGTAATCAGCCCCAGCATTTT.

V and J are TRBV18 and TRBJ2-5; no reliable D call. Trimming stripped 2 bases from V and 2 bases from J, with 6 bases between. Germline loops: CDR1 KGHSH, CDR2 LQKENI. The CDR3 loop spans 13 amino acids. CDR3 residues: CASSPTVQETQYF. In DNA, the CDR3 is TGTGCCAGCTCACCAACTGTTCAAGAGACCCAGTACTTC.

The chain joins TRBV5-4 to TRBJ2-2, with 7 bases fitting TRBD1. The CDR3 spans 16 residues. The V gene's germline CDR1 is SGHNT and CDR2 YYREEE (reference sequence). Germline trimming cut 5 bases from V and 3 bases from J; bases unmatched to any gene: 10. CDR3 sequence: CASSLPGQQYTGELFF. Written as DNA, the CDR3 is TGTGCCAGCAGTCTTCCGGGACAGCAATACACCGGGGAGCTGTTTTTT.

The table lists this clone with a few counts. The J gene is TRBJ2-6, the V gene TRBV4-3, with no clear D. CDR3 length: 15 amino acids. Between the trimmed V and J ends, which lost 0 bases and 4 bases, there was a span of 7 bases. Looked up from germline, CDR1 is LGHNA and CDR2 is YSLEER. CDR3 bases: TGCGCCAGCAGCCAAGATCCAGGAGGGGCCAACGTCCTGACTTTC. Translation gives CASSQDPGGANVLTF.

The chain links TRBV30 to TRBJ1-2; perhaps TRBD1 as D (5 bases). Per germline, CDR1 GTSNPN and CDR2 SVGIG (reference sequence). This CDR3 has 14 residues. V was pared by 0 bases and J by 1 base, with 9 bases between. The CDR3 reads CAWSVGRDNYGYTF. CDR3 DNA: TGTGCCTGGAGTGTAGGCAGGGATAACTATGGCTACACCTTC.

The rearrangement links TRBV19 to TRBJ1-1; 9 bases are a match to TRBD1. Germline CDR1 and CDR2: LNHDA and SQIVND (reference sequence). V trimming: 9 bases; J trimming: 9 bases; junction bases outside the gene matches: 14. The CDR3 has 14 amino acids. CDR3 in amino acids: CASGLGQGFSQAFF. The CDR3 DNA reads as TGTGCCAGCGGACTCGGACAGGGGTTTTCTCAAGCTTTCTTT.

J is TRBJ1-2 and V is TRBV7-9, with 8 bases lining up with TRBD1. Losses at the gene ends were 1 base for V and 4 bases for J; bases not matched to a gene: 14. CDR3 length: 18 residues. Germline-derived CDR1 and CDR2 are SEHNR and FQNEAQ (reference sequence). Here the CDR3 DNA reads TGTGCCAGCAGCTTAGTTGGACAGGGACGGGGTCTCGGCTATGGCTACACCTTC. This translates into CASSLVGQGRGLGYGYTF. The entire variable domain, with the rest obtained from reference TRBV7-9 and TRBJ1-2, is as follows: DTGVSQNPRHKITKRGQNVTFRCDPISEHNRLYWYRQTLGQGPEFLTYFQNEAQLEKSRLLSDRFSAERPKGSFSTLEIQRTEQGDSAMYLCASSLVGQGRGLGYGYTFGSGTRLTVV.